Listed below are T cell receptor beta chains from one sample, sequenced in a study of blood T cell repertoires in COVID-19. Sequencing used immunoSEQ multiplex PCR; TCRdb keeps in-frame clones, though not all of them. Of fewer than 250,000 clones in the sample, 84% are singletons; the top ten hold more than 4%. Sample: peripheral blood. These receptors were collected from a man aged 45-60 years with acute or convalescent COVID-19. CDR3s include the opening cysteine and the closing phenylalanine or tryptophan. Each record gives: J gene, D gene, V gene, clone size, CDR3 DNA, CDR3 protein. D genes are given only for firm matches. Clone size, where shown, is once, few, many, or a class for clones that have expanded.

J gene: TRBJ2-7; D gene: TRBD2; V gene: TRBV7-2; clone size: -; CDR3 DNA: TGTGCCAGCAGCGAACTAGCGGGAGGTCCTTACGAGCAGTACTTC; CDR3 protein: CASSELAGGPYEQYF
J gene: TRBJ1-2; D gene: -; V gene: TRBV4-1; clone size: -; CDR3 DNA: TGCGCCAGCAGCCAAGTGCCAGGGCCTGACTATGGCTACACCTTC; CDR3 protein: CASSQVPGPDYGYTF
J gene: TRBJ1-6; D gene: -; V gene: TRBV30; clone size: -; CDR3 DNA: TGTGCCTGGAGGCCCACAGGGCATAATTCACCCCTCCACTTT; CDR3 protein: CAWRPTGHNSPLHF
J gene: TRBJ2-5; D gene: TRBD2; V gene: TRBV3-1/TRBV3-2; clone size: -; CDR3 DNA: TGTGCCAGCAGCCAAGGGGCGGGGGGCACAGCCCAGTACTTC; CDR3 protein: CASSQGAGGTAQYF
J gene: TRBJ1-2; D gene: -; V gene: TRBV9; clone size: -; CDR3 DNA: TGTGCCAGCATGTCTAAACAGACCGGAGGCTACACCTTC; CDR3 protein: CASMSKQTGGYTF
J gene: TRBJ2-1; D gene: TRBD2; V gene: TRBV9; clone size: -; CDR3 DNA: TGTGCCAGCAGCGTAGGAACGGGGGGGCGGTCGGGTAAGCAGTTCTTC; CDR3 protein: CASSVGTGGRSGKQFF
J gene: TRBJ2-1; D gene: TRBD1; V gene: TRBV19; clone size: once; CDR3 DNA: TGTGCCAGTAGTACATCCGGGACAGGGTTTTTAGGTGAGCAGTTCTTC; CDR3 protein: CASSTSGTGFLGEQFF
J gene: TRBJ2-3; D gene: TRBD1; V gene: TRBV24-1; clone size: -; CDR3 DNA: TGTGCCACCAGTGATACGACAGGGGTTGCCTTGGATACGCAGTATTTT; CDR3 protein: CATSDTTGVALDTQYF
J gene: TRBJ2-3; D gene: -; V gene: TRBV5-1; clone size: -; CDR3 DNA: TGCGCCAGCCAGGGGACCTTCACAGATACGCAGTATTTT; CDR3 protein: CASQGTFTDTQYF
J gene: TRBJ1-5; D gene: -; V gene: TRBV28; clone size: -; CDR3 DNA: TGTGCCAGCAGGACCGGGGGGAATCAGCCCCAGCATTTT; CDR3 protein: CASRTGGNQPQHF
J gene: TRBJ2-7; D gene: -; V gene: TRBV19; clone size: -; CDR3 DNA: TGTGCCAGTAACCCCGGCGGGGGCTGGGGCTACGAGCAGTACTTC; CDR3 protein: CASNPGGGWGYEQYF
J gene: TRBJ2-5; D gene: -; V gene: TRBV2; clone size: once; CDR3 DNA: TGTGCCAGCAGTGAAGAGAGGGTAGGCCAAGAGACCCAGTACTTC; CDR3 protein: CASSEERVGQETQYF
J gene: TRBJ1-1; D gene: -; V gene: TRBV10-1; clone size: -; CDR3 DNA: TGCGCCAGCAGCGCGACAGGACTGACTGAAGCTTTCTTT; CDR3 protein: CASSATGLTEAFF
J gene: TRBJ2-7; D gene: TRBD2; V gene: TRBV27; clone size: -; CDR3 DNA: TGTGCCAGCACCTCACTTGGGGCTAGCGGCCCCTACGAGCAGTACTTC; CDR3 protein: CASTSLGASGPYEQYF
J gene: TRBJ1-3; D gene: TRBD1; V gene: TRBV9; clone size: -; CDR3 DNA: TGTGCCAGCAGCGTAGGGTCCCCCGGGACAGACATAGGTGGAAACACCATATATTTT; CDR3 protein: CASSVGSPGTDIGGNTIYF
J gene: TRBJ1-3; D gene: -; V gene: TRBV27; clone size: -; CDR3 DNA: TGTGCCAGCAGTTCAGACTCTGGAAACACCATATATTTT; CDR3 protein: CASSSDSGNTIYF
J gene: TRBJ1-2; D gene: TRBD1; V gene: TRBV5-1; clone size: -; CDR3 DNA: TGCGCCAGCAGCCCTGGTTGGACAGGGACGTCGGGCTACACCTTC; CDR3 protein: CASSPGWTGTSGYTF
J gene: TRBJ1-2; D gene: -; V gene: TRBV5-5; clone size: few; CDR3 DNA: TGTGCCAGCAGCTTGGGCGGGGGCAAAAATTATGGCTACACCTTC; CDR3 protein: CASSLGGGKNYGYTF
J gene: TRBJ2-3; D gene: -; V gene: TRBV12-5; clone size: -; CDR3 DNA: TGTGCTAGTGGTTTAAGTCAGGTCGCAGATACGCAGTATTTT; CDR3 protein: CASGLSQVADTQYF
J gene: TRBJ2-1; D gene: -; V gene: TRBV11-2; clone size: -; CDR3 DNA: TGTGCCAGCAGCTCCCGGGACACTGAGCAGTTCTTC; CDR3 protein: CASSSRDTEQFF
J gene: TRBJ1-2; D gene: -; V gene: TRBV7-4; clone size: -; CDR3 DNA: TGTGCCAGCAGCTTGGACCCGGACAGAGATTCTAACTATGGCTACACCTTC; CDR3 protein: CASSLDPDRDSNYGYTF
J gene: TRBJ1-1; D gene: -; V gene: TRBV9; clone size: once; CDR3 DNA: TGTGCCAGCAGCGTTTCCGGGGACACTGAAGCTTTCTTT; CDR3 protein: CASSVSGDTEAFF
J gene: TRBJ2-7; D gene: -; V gene: TRBV4-1; clone size: few; CDR3 DNA: TGCGCCAGCAGCCGCACAGGGTCCTACGAGCAGTACTTC; CDR3 protein: CASSRTGSYEQYF
J gene: TRBJ2-1; D gene: TRBD2; V gene: TRBV7-9; clone size: -; CDR3 DNA: TGTGCCAGCAGCTTGGGACTAGCGGGAGGGAATGAGCAGTTCTTC; CDR3 protein: CASSLGLAGGNEQFF
J gene: TRBJ2-1; D gene: -; V gene: TRBV19; clone size: -; CDR3 DNA: TGTGCCAGTTCCTCGGCGGGGAGATCTTCCTACAATGAGCAGTTCTTC; CDR3 protein: CASSSAGRSSYNEQFF
J gene: TRBJ2-1; D gene: TRBD2; V gene: TRBV7-2; clone size: -; CDR3 DNA: TGTGCCAGCAGCTTAGTATACGCTCCTAGCGGGACGTACAATGAGCAGTTCTTC; CDR3 protein: CASSLVYAPSGTYNEQFF
J gene: TRBJ2-5; D gene: TRBD2; V gene: TRBV18; clone size: -; CDR3 DNA: TGTGCCAGCTCAAGGCTAGCGGGACATTATCAAGAGACCCAGTACTTC; CDR3 protein: CASSRLAGHYQETQYF
J gene: TRBJ2-2; D gene: -; V gene: TRBV3-1/TRBV3-2; clone size: once; CDR3 DNA: TGTGCCAGCAGCCAGGGCTGGGACACCGGGGAGCTGTTTTTT; CDR3 protein: CASSQGWDTGELFF
J gene: TRBJ2-7; D gene: TRBD1; V gene: TRBV5-1; clone size: -; CDR3 DNA: TGCGCCAGCAGCTTGACAGGGGAGTCCGAGCAGTACTTC; CDR3 protein: CASSLTGESEQYF
J gene: TRBJ2-7; D gene: -; V gene: TRBV6-6; clone size: -; CDR3 DNA: TGTGCCAGCATCTCCTGGGGGGAGACCTACGAGCAGTACTTC; CDR3 protein: CASISWGETYEQYF
J gene: TRBJ2-7; D gene: -; V gene: TRBV6-1; clone size: few; CDR3 DNA: TGTGCCAGCAGTGCCTACGGAGGGGCCGCAGCTTACGAGCAGTACTTC; CDR3 protein: CASSAYGGAAAYEQYF
J gene: TRBJ2-3; D gene: -; V gene: TRBV9; clone size: -; CDR3 DNA: TGTGCCAGCAGCGCGACAACTAGCACAGATACGCAGTATTTT; CDR3 protein: CASSATTSTDTQYF
J gene: TRBJ1-1; D gene: -; V gene: TRBV7-9; clone size: -; CDR3 DNA: TGTGCCAGCAGCTTACCACCGGACAGTAGGGCTTTCTTT; CDR3 protein: CASSLPPDSRAFF
J gene: TRBJ2-1; D gene: -; V gene: TRBV9; clone size: -; CDR3 DNA: TGTGCCAGCAGCGTAGGCGGTGCCCTATACAATGAGCAGTTCTTC; CDR3 protein: CASSVGGALYNEQFF
J gene: TRBJ2-5; D gene: -; V gene: TRBV5-1; clone size: -; CDR3 DNA: TGCGCCAGCAGCTTGGCCGCGGCCCAAGAGACCCAGTACTTC; CDR3 protein: CASSLAAAQETQYF
J gene: TRBJ2-7; D gene: -; V gene: TRBV11-3; clone size: -; CDR3 DNA: TGTGCCAGCAGCTCGGGGGACAGCTACGAGCAGTACTTC; CDR3 protein: CASSSGDSYEQYF
J gene: TRBJ1-1; D gene: -; V gene: TRBV5-5; clone size: -; CDR3 DNA: TGTGCCAGCAGCGTTACAGGGCGGGGGGACACTGAAGCTTTCTTT; CDR3 protein: CASSVTGRGDTEAFF
J gene: TRBJ2-7; D gene: -; V gene: TRBV3-1/TRBV3-2; clone size: -; CDR3 DNA: TGTGCCAGCTCCCCCTTGACTAGTACCCCCTACGAGCAGTACTTC; CDR3 protein: CASSPLTSTPYEQYF
J gene: TRBJ1-5; D gene: TRBD1; V gene: TRBV19; clone size: -; CDR3 DNA: TGTGCCAGTAGTTATGGACAGGGTGGTGGCAATCAGCCCCAGCATTTT; CDR3 protein: CASSYGQGGGNQPQHF
J gene: TRBJ2-3; D gene: TRBD2; V gene: TRBV18; clone size: once; CDR3 DNA: TGTGCCAGCTCACCCGTAGCGGGGGGAGCCACAGATACGCAGTATTTT; CDR3 protein: CASSPVAGGATDTQYF
J gene: TRBJ2-3; D gene: -; V gene: TRBV14; clone size: -; CDR3 DNA: TGTGCCAGCAGCCTACCGGGATCCTTGTACACAGATACGCAGTATTTT; CDR3 protein: CASSLPGSLYTDTQYF
J gene: TRBJ1-5; D gene: -; V gene: TRBV10-2; clone size: once; CDR3 DNA: TGCGCCAGCAGTGATCAAGGGGCGCTTGGTCAGCCCCAGCATTTT; CDR3 protein: CASSDQGALGQPQHF
J gene: TRBJ1-5; D gene: -; V gene: TRBV10-3; clone size: -; CDR3 DNA: TGTGCCATCAGTGACAAGGAGGATCAGCCCCAGCATTTT; CDR3 protein: CAISDKEDQPQHF
J gene: TRBJ1-1; D gene: -; V gene: TRBV5-1; clone size: -; CDR3 DNA: TGCGCCAGCAGCACTAATCCAGGGGATCTGAACACTGAAGCTTTCTTT; CDR3 protein: CASSTNPGDLNTEAFF
J gene: TRBJ2-1; D gene: TRBD2; V gene: TRBV6-4; clone size: once; CDR3 DNA: TGTGCCAGCAGAAGGACTAGCGGGGGCAATGAGCAGTTCTTC; CDR3 protein: CASRRTSGGNEQFF
J gene: TRBJ1-2; D gene: TRBD1; V gene: TRBV5-1; clone size: once; CDR3 DNA: TGCGCCAGCAGCCCAGGACAGGCATGGAGCGACTATGGCTACACCTTC; CDR3 protein: CASSPGQAWSDYGYTF
J gene: TRBJ2-6; D gene: -; V gene: TRBV11-3; clone size: -; CDR3 DNA: TGTGCCAGCAGGAATAGAGCTGGGGCCAACGTCCTGACTTTC; CDR3 protein: CASRNRAGANVLTF
J gene: TRBJ1-4; D gene: -; V gene: TRBV12-3/TRBV12-4; clone size: few; CDR3 DNA: TGTGCCAGCCGTCTTCGGGGGGAACTGTTTTTT; CDR3 protein: CASRLRGELFF
J gene: TRBJ2-7; D gene: -; V gene: TRBV27; clone size: -; CDR3 DNA: TGTGCCAGCAGTTTTGGCAGGGCCTCCTACGAGCAGTACTTC; CDR3 protein: CASSFGRASYEQYF